The clone carrying this T cell receptor beta chain was seen only a few times. Its antigen is undetermined. Germline values: CDR1 LGHNA, CDR2 YSLEER. Trimming cost V 4 bases and J 3 bases; bases outside gene matches: 13. This CDR3 is built from 19 residues. This entry belongs to a study of T cell repertoires in cytomegalovirus infection. Overall study findings and caveats: Dominating the ex vivo response were TCR beta clonotypes that were CMV-specific and HLA-C-restricted.

A single record per CDR3 protein comes from TCRdb applying MiXCR to the reads. The data contain about 63,000 distinct CDR3 sequences, 20% of them singletons. The source of this sequence is a human donor in good health (CMV status not recorded). Some clones in this sample may be carry-over from other donors' samples. The starting material was CD8+ T cells from cultured PBMCs, obtained from culture after CMV antigen stimulation. The rearrangement uses TRBV4-3 and TRBJ2-2, with 11 bases matching TRBD2. The CDR3 loop reads CASSPRLAGSPRYTGELFF. For the CDR3, the DNA is TGCGCCAGCAGCCCGAGACTAGCGGGGTCCCCTCGGTACACCGGGGAGCTGTTTTTT.